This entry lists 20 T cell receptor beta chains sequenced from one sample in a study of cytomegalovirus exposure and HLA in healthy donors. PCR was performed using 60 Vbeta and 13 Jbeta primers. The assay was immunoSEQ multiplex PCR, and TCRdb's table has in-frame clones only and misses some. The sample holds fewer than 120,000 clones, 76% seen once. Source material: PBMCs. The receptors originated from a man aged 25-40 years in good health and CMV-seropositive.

The DNA for the CDR3 is TGTGCCAGCAGTTACTCTGGCGGTAGCTCCTACAATGAGCAGTTCTTC. Translation: CASSYSGGSSYNEQFF. The chain combines TRBV6-6 with TRBJ2-1; D not certain. V lost 0 bases and J lost 0, with 9 bases in between. This CDR3 region has 16 residues. CDR1 MNHNY and CDR2 SVGAGI come from the germline V gene (reference sequence).

The DNA of the CDR3 is TGTGCCAGCATAGCAGGGCACTATGAGAGCTCCTACAATGAGCAGTTCTTC. Its protein product is CASIAGHYESSYNEQFF. This rearrangement joins TRBV28 to TRBJ2-1; TRBD1 is a possible D gene (5 bases). CDR3 size: 17 residues. Per the germline V gene, CDR1 is MDHEN and CDR2 is SYDVKM. The V gene lost 7 bases and the J gene lost 0 bases, with 19 bases spanning the gap.

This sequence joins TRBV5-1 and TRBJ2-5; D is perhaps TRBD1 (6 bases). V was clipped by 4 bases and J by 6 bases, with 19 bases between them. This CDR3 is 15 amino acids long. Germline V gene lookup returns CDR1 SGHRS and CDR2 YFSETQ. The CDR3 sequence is CASSDTLQGGQTQYF. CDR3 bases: TGCGCCAGCAGCGACACTTTACAGGGTGGGCAGACCCAGTACTTC.

The CDR3 DNA is TGTGCCAGCAGCCCCCGGACTAGCGGGGGGGCCGATTCTAGCACAGATACGCAGTATTTT. Its translation is CASSPRTSGGADSSTDTQYF. V and J are TRBV9 and TRBJ2-3; 15 bases line up with TRBD2. The CDR3 contains 20 residues. The ends lost 4 bases at V and 0 bases at J; junction bases unmatched: 12. Germline V gene lookup returns CDR1 SGDLS and CDR2 YYNGEE.

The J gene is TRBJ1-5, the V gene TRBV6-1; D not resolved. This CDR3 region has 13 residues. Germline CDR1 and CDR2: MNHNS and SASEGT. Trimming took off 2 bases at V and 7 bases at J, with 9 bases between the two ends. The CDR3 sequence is CASSEREAQPQHF. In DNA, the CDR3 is TGTGCCAGCAGTGAAAGGGAGGCACAGCCCCAGCATTTT.

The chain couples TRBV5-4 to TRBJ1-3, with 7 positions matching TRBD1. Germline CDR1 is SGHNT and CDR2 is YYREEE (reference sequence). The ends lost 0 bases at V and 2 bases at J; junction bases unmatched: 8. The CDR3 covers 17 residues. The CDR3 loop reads CASSLGGGGNPGNTIYF. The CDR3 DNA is TGTGCCAGCAGCTTGGGAGGGGGCGGCAATCCTGGAAACACCATATATTTT.

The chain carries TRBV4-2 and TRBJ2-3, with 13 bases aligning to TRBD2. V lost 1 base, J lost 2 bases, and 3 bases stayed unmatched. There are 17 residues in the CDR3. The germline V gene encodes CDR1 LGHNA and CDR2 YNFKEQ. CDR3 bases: TGTGCCAGCAGCCAAGGGACTAGCGGGAGATCCACAGATACGCAGTATTTT. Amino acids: CASSQGTSGRSTDTQYF.

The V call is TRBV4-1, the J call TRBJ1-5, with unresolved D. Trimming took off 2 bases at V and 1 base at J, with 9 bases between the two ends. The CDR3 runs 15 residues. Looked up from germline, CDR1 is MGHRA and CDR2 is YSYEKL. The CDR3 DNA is TGCGCCAGCAGCCAAATAACAGCAAGCAATCAGCCCCAGCATTTT. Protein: CASSQITASNQPQHF.

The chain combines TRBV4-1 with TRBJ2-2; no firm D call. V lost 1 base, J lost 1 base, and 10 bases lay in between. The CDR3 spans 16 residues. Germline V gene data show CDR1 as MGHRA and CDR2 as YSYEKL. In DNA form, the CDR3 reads TGCGCCAGCAGCCAAGGAGGCTTTCTGAACACCGGGGAGCTGTTTTTT. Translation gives CASSQGGFLNTGELFF.

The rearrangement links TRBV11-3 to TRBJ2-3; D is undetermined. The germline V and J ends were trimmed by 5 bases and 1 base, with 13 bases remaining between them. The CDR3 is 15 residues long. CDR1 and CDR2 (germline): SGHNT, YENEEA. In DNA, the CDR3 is TGTGCCAGCAGCCCCGGTCCTGCGGGCACAGATACGCAGTATTTT. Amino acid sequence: CASSPGPAGTDTQYF.

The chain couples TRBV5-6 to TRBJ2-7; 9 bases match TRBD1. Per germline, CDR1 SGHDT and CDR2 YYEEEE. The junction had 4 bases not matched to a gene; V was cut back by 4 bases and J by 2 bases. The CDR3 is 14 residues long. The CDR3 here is CASSPDRGTYEQYF. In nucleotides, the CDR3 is TGTGCCAGCAGCCCGGACAGGGGAACCTACGAGCAGTACTTC.

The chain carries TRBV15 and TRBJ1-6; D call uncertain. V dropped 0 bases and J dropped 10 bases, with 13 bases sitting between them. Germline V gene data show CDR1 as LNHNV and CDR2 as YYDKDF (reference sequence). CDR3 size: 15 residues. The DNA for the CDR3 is TGTGCCACCAGCAGAGATCGGGGAATGGGGTCACCCCTCCACTTT. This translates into CATSRDRGMGSPLHF. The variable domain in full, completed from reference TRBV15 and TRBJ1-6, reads DAMVIQNPRYQVTQFGKPVTLSCSQTLNHNVMYWYQQKSSQAPKLLFHYYDKDFNNEADTPDNFQSRRPNTSFCFLDIRSPGLGDTAMYLCATSRDRGMGSPLHFGNGTRLTVT.

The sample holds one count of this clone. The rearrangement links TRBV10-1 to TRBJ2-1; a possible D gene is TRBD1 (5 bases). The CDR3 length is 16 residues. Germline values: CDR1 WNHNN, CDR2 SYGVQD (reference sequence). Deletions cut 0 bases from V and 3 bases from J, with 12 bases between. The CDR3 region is CASSESIGAFYNEQFF. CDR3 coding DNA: TGCGCCAGCAGTGAGTCGATAGGGGCCTTCTACAATGAGCAGTTCTTC.

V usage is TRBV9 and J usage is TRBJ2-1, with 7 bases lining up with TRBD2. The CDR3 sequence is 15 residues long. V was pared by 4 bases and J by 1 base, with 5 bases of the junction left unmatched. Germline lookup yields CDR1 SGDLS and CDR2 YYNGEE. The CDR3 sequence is CASSPGLESYNEQFF. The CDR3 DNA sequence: TGTGCCAGCAGCCCCGGACTAGAATCCTACAATGAGCAGTTCTTC.

The CDR3 DNA is TGTGCCAGCAGCCCCCAGGTCCTATCTGGCTACGAGCAGTACTTC. As protein: CASSPQVLSGYEQYF. The genes are TRBV9 and TRBJ2-7; D remains ambiguous. V was clipped by 4 bases and J by 3 bases, with 17 bases between them. This CDR3 contains 15 residues. CDR1 is SGDLS and CDR2 is YYNGEE in the germline V gene.

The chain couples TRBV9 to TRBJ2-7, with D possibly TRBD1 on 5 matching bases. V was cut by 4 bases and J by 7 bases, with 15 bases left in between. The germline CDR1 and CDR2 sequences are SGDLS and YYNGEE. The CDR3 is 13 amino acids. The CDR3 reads CASSPPQGAEQYF. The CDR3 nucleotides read TGTGCCAGCAGCCCACCCCAAGGGGCAGAGCAGTACTTC.

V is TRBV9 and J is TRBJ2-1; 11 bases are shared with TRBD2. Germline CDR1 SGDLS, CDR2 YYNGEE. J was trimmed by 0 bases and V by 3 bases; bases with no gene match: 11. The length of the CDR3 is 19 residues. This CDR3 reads CASSGTHSGGVRSYNEQFF. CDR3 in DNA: TGTGCCAGCAGCGGGACTCATAGCGGGGGGGTACGCTCCTACAATGAGCAGTTCTTC.

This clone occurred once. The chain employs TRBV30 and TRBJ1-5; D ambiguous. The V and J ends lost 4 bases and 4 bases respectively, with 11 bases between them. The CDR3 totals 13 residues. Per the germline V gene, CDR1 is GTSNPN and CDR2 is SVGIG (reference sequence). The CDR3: CAWTGGPNQPQHF. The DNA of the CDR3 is TGTGCCTGGACCGGAGGGCCTAATCAGCCCCAGCATTTT.

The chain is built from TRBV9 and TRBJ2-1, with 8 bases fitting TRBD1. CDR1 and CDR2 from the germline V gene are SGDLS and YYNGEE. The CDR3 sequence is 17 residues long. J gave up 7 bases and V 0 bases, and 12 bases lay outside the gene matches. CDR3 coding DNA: TGTGCCAGCAGCGTAGGCCCCACCGGACAGGGCAGGAATGAGCAGTTCTTC. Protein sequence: CASSVGPTGQGRNEQFF. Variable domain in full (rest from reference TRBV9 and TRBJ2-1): DSGVTQTPKHLITATGQRVTLRCSPRSGDLSVYWYQQSLDQGLQFLIQYYNGEERAKGNILERFSAQQFPDLHSELNLSSLELGDSALYFCASSVGPTGQGRNEQFFGPGTRLTVL.

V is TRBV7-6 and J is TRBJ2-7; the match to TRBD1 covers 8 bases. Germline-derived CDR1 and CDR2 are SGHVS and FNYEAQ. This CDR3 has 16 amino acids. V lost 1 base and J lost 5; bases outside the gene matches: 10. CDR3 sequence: CASSLGPGQALDEQYF. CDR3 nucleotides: TGTGCCAGCAGCTTAGGTCCGGGACAGGCTTTGGACGAGCAGTACTTC.